This entry describes one T cell receptor beta chain. There is no known antigen for this receptor. Within one base of it there is no much larger clone, and no base qualities were kept. All patients had node-negative disease on CT and PET/CT, and none had a history of other malignancies or prior chemotherapy or radiotherapy. Approximately 6 milliliters of peripheral venous blood were drawn into EDTA tubes at each of two time points. Ficoll-Paque Plus density-gradient centrifugation was used to isolate PBMCs. Immediately after collection, samples were stored at -80 degrees C until analysis. Two rounds of multiplex PCR on genomic DNA were used to amplify the TCR beta CDR3 region. In the first round of PCR, primers specific to each TRBV and TRBJ gene were used, and the primer sequences are filed in Chinese patent CN105087789A. Universal primers were used in the second round of PCR. The Roche High Pure PCR Template Preparation Kit was used to extract genomic DNA from the frozen PBMCs. Libraries were sequenced paired-end with 151 bp reads on an Illumina HiSeq 3000. The authors' analysis ran thus. Raw reads lacking the multiplex PCR primer sequences were removed with CutAdapt. High-quality paired reads were merged into contigs with PEAR. By alignment to reference sequences, MiXCR assigned TRB V, D and J gene segments to each contig. CDR3 sequences were clustered by base quality and sequence similarity to remove sequencing errors. Diversity was calculated as Shannon entropy divided by the natural log of the number of productive TCR sequences. Clonality was defined as one minus Shannon entropy divided by the natural log of the number of unique clonotypes. Using the Youden index from ROC curves, the researchers picked the repertoire-metric cut-offs for progression-free survival, and all analyses were carried out in R 3.5.3. The public reads were reanalyzed by TCRdb: fastp trimming at Q25, MiXCR alignment, in-frame beta chains only. All rows with the same CDR3 protein become a single entry with the most common DNA and genes. For this entry, the V and J calls and clone size follow TCRdb and not the study's own pipeline. This sample lists around 29,000 distinct CDR3 sequences; about 43% were detected once. More than 12% of the sample is taken by the ten largest.

From the cysteine through the phenylalanine, the CDR3 covers 14 amino acids. The entry retains the CDR3 DNA only, 42 bases that are in frame from base 1. In the germline V gene (reference sequence), CDR1 corresponds to MNHEY and CDR2 to SMNVEV. Relative to germline, V is 6 bases shorter and J is 0 bases shorter, with 12 bases between their ends. These data originate in a study of prognosis after radiotherapy for stage I lung cancer (dated by TCRdb to the early 2020s). As for the study more broadly: Between April 2018 and early 2019, 15 to 20 stage I NSCLC patients were enrolled in Nanjing, China. There were around 15 patients with newly diagnosed primary stage I lung tumors and a handful of patients with oligometastatic NSCLC after surgical resection of the primary tumor. All patients were considered medically inoperable, owing to comorbidities in 11 to 12 and refusal of surgery in 6 or 7. The cohort comprised more than 10 men and about 6 women with a median age of roughly 69 years, ranging from roughly 53 to 85 years. Squamous cell carcinoma histology was identified in several patients, and adenocarcinoma histology was identified in twelve patients. SBRT was delivered in 3 to 5 fractions with a biologically effective dose of at least 100 Gy, and image-guided IMRT or VMAT was used for delivery. No patient received concurrent therapy alongside SBRT. Four of the 19 patients developed distant metastases after SBRT, at a median of around 7 months; the other 15 showed no significant progression. The study profiled peripheral blood TCR beta repertoires from stage I NSCLC patients before and after stereotactic body radiotherapy and related them to distant failure. The study took one blood sample before SBRT and one after SBRT from each of some 20 patients and sequenced all 38 samples.

General conclusions and limits of the study: Unique TCR clone counts fell after SBRT (median 10,088 before versus about 7,400 after; Wilcoxon paired P=0.011). TRBV and TRBJ usage frequencies reportedly varied with metastasis status, involving two V genes at baseline and 8 or 9 V and two J genes after SBRT. No determination of tumor specificity was made for expanded TCR clones. The small cohort and short follow-up limited the study, so independent validation of the findings is needed. All reported P values were unadjusted for multiple comparisons. Post-SBRT Shannon entropy and its change from baseline were lower in patients who developed distant metastases; baseline Shannon entropy was not associated with metastases.

The receptor comes from a donor aged 50 or older with non-small cell lung cancer. The sample was PBMCs, taken before or after stereotactic body radiation therapy (not recorded which). The chain is encoded by TRBV27 joined to TRBJ2-7; TRBD1 is a weak D gene call, 6 bases matching. The nucleotide sequence reads as follows: TGTGCCAGCAGCCCGGACAGAATCTCCTACGAGCAGTACTTC. This sequence encodes CASSPDRISYEQYF.